This TCR beta chain emerged from a study of blood T cell repertoires in COVID-19 (dated by TCRdb to the early 2020s). About the full investigation: Samples from collaborators originated in the United States, Italy and Spain and spanned both the acute and convalescent phases of COVID-19. Deeply sampled blood TCRbeta repertoires from subjects exposed to, actively infected with, or recovered from COVID-19 were included in the dataset. Sample metadata almost always included a de-identified subject ID, COVID-19 status, age in years and sex. Where HLA class I and class II types were available, the types were taken from metadata supplied by the sample provider, not from assay-based typing. The samples were drawn from the first 160 participants of the ongoing ImmuneRACE study and from 950 to 1,500 subjects provided by 6 global collaborators. The repertoires were released in a freely available public database intended as a resource for research on the immune response to SARS-CoV-2. The material from the prospective study consisted of cDNA or gDNA derived from T cells, B-cell-depleted T cells, or PBMCs.

Regarding this clone: The clone's antigen remains unknown. No base quality values were provided; no much bigger clone lies one nucleotide off.

Study-wide conclusions, independent of this receptor: The quantity of clinical and demographic metadata differed by source and by participant and was supplied without curation.

Enrolling through a virtual design, the prospective study's participants ranged in age from roughly 18 to 100 years and lived across about two dozen United States geographic areas. In the prospective study, participants were assigned to cohorts based on the clinical history participants reported in a screening survey and a study questionnaire. Exposed participants had been in contact, within 2 weeks of entering the study, with a person who had a PCR-confirmed or clinician-diagnosed case of COVID-19. In the prospective study, mobile phlebotomists collected whole blood, serum and a nasopharyngeal or oropharyngeal swab from each participant. Prospective study participants could optionally give additional blood draws and questionnaires over a roughly two-month period. Before DNA extraction, prospective study blood samples were shipped either frozen or at room temperature. TCRbeta CDR3 regions were amplified from genomic DNA by means of the immunoSEQ Assay, a bias-controlled multiplex PCR. Per the source publication's procedure: Nucleated cell counts per sample were estimated from amplification of reference gene primers within the assay. Sequence reads were collapsed and filtered to measure the absolute abundance of every unique TCRbeta CDR3 rearrangement. For each sample, productive Simpson clonality was calculated as the square root of Simpson's diversity index over productive rearrangements. TCRdb limited this immuneACCESS table to in-frame rearrangements with V and J called. A share of clones is missing; checked studies link under half to unresolved V genes, and the rest is unexplained. V, J and clone size are those of that table, while D and trimming were read from the DNA. Present in this sample are roughly 400,000 clones, approximately 90% of which were seen just once. More than 0.85% of the sample lies in the top ten.

The CDR3, cysteine through phenylalanine, is 18 amino acids long. The sequence is cut down to CDR3 DNA, 54 bases in frame from base 1. Here V drops 10 bases and J drops 0 bases, and the junction holds 14 bases not matched to any gene. The germline V gene (reference sequence) provides CDR1 LNHDA and CDR2 SQIVND. Sample: PBMCs or T cells enriched from blood (not recorded which). This TCR was sampled from a woman aged 40 to 50 who had been exposed to COVID-19. The receptor chain draws on TRBV19 and TRBJ2-7, and 14 junctional nucleotides match TRBD2. The CDR3 protein: CATSPGLAGELGSYEQYF. The nucleotide sequence is given as TGTGCCACCAGCCCGGGACTAGCGGGAGAGTTGGGCTCCTACGAGCAGTACTTC.